This TCR beta chain is from a study of tumor and adjacent non-tumor tissue in lung cancer. The CDR3 spans 15 residues. Germline V gives CDR1 MNHEY, CDR2 SVGAGI. Comment on this clonotype: A junction boundary mismatches the germline segment, possibly from a read error.

This sample's RNA came from whole unsorted tissue. The normal lung tissue was taken more than 3 cm from the tumor edge. A modified ARM-PCR protocol with three rounds of nested PCR amplified TCRbeta. TCRdb reprocessed the multiplex PCR reads via MiXCR and lists one record per CDR3 protein. The sample holds around 99,000 distinct CDR3 sequences, 60% to 80% seen once. The chain recombines TRBV6-5 with TRBJ1-3; 7 positions match TRBD1. The material sequenced was distant non-tumor lung tissue. This TCR was recovered from a man in his 60s with non-small cell lung cancer. CDR3 sequence: CASNYSTGTGNTIYF. The DNA of the CDR3 is TGTGCCAGCAATTACTCGACAGGGACAGGAAACACCATATATTTT.